Listed below are T cell receptor beta chains from one sample, sequenced in a study of a mutant IDH1 vaccine in newly diagnosed glioma. Profiled with immunoSEQ multiplex PCR; TCRdb holds only in-frame clones, not every one. The sample yields roughly 43,000 clones, roughly 84% seen once. Their antigens remain unidentified. Sequencing used PBMCs, obtained from a glioma patient whose treatment included an IDH1 peptide vaccine. These receptor sequences come from a woman in her late teens or twenties with glioma. Some clones in this sample may be carry-over from other donors' samples. CDR3s include the opening cysteine and the closing phenylalanine or tryptophan. D genes are given only for firm matches. Expanded clones are given a class, and other clones once, few, many or no size at all.

TRBD1,-,TRBV7-2,TRBJ2-7,TGTGCCAGCAGCTTAGAAAATAGGGGGCACGAGCAGTACTTC,CASSLENRGHEQYF
-,-,TRBV6-1,TRBJ2-1,TGTGCCAGCAGTCGACTTCCCAATGAGCAGTTCTTC,CASSRLPNEQFF
-,-,TRBV18,TRBJ2-2,TGTGCCAGCTCACCACGGCACGGGGAGCTGTTTTTT,CASSPRHGELFF
-,-,TRBV6-6,TRBJ1-2,TGTGCCAGCAGCTTACAGGGAGTTAACTATGGCTACACCTTC,CASSLQGVNYGYTF
-,-,TRBV9,TRBJ2-5,TGTGCCAGCAATAAGGGGGACCTAGAGACCCAGTACTTC,CASNKGDLETQYF
-,-,TRBV19,TRBJ1-1,TGTGCCAGTAGTATAATCTGGGGGAACACTGAAGCTTTCTTT,CASSIIWGNTEAFF
TRBD2,-,TRBV5-5,TRBJ2-5,TGTGCCAGCACCGGGGGGACGGCACTAGGGACCCAGTACTTC,CASTGGTALGTQYF
-,-,TRBV11-2,TRBJ2-3,TGTGCCAGCAGGCCATTTGTCGGGGCTGCCACAGATACGCAGTATTTT,CASRPFVGAATDTQYF
-,-,TRBV11-2,TRBJ1-4,TGTGCCAGCAGCTTTGACACTGAAAAACTGTTTTTT,CASSFDTEKLFF
-,-,TRBV18,TRBJ2-7,TGTGCCAGCTCACTTTCGAGCTCCTACGAGCAGTACTTC,CASSLSSSYEQYF
-,-,TRBV6-4,TRBJ1-1,TGTGCCAGCAGTGTCACAGCGAACACTGAAGCTTTCTTT,CASSVTANTEAFF
-,-,TRBV7-9,TRBJ2-3,TGTGCCAGCAGCCCAAGTAGGTGGGATACGCAGTATTTT,CASSPSRWDTQYF
-,-,TRBV7-9,TRBJ2-1,TGTGCCAGCAGTCCTGCAGGGCCGGGGCAGTTCTTC,CASSPAGPGQFF
-,-,TRBV5-1,TRBJ2-3,TGCGCCAGCAGCTTGTCGGACAGCCCTTACAGGTTGATGCAGTATTTT,CASSLSDSPYRLMQYF
-,-,TRBV7-2,TRBJ1-1,TGTGCCAGCAGCTTAAATGGGCCCGGGAACACTGAAGCTTTCTTT,CASSLNGPGNTEAFF
-,-,TRBV4-1,TRBJ2-3,TGCGCCAGCAGCACTTCTCCTGGAGCGGGTCTAGGAACAGATACGCAGTATTTT,CASSTSPGAGLGTDTQYF
-,-,TRBV19,TRBJ1-5,TGTGCCAGTAGTATAAAGGGTCAGCCCCAGCATTTT,CASSIKGQPQHF
-,few,TRBV18,TRBJ2-7,TGTGCCAGCTCACCCTCCGGAGGCAGGGTGCCTCAGTCCTCCTACGAGCAGTACTTC,CASSPSGGRVPQSSYEQYF
TRBD2,few,TRBV5-1,TRBJ2-1,TGCGCCAGCAGCTTACGGGGGGGGGCCGGTGAGCAGTTCTTC,CASSLRGGAGEQFF
-,-,TRBV13,TRBJ1-1,TGTGCCAGCAGCTTCAACACTGAAGCTTTCTTT,CASSFNTEAFF
-,-,TRBV4-1,TRBJ1-5,TGCGCCAGCAGCCAAGAGGGCGGGAGGAGCAATCAGCCCCAGCATTTT,CASSQEGGRSNQPQHF
-,-,TRBV30,TRBJ1-3,TGTGCCTGGAGTGGGACGAGGGGAAACACCATATATTTT,CAWSGTRGNTIYF
TRBD2,-,TRBV6-4,TRBJ2-3,TGTGCCAGCAGTCTACGGGGGGGGGAGGATACGCAGTATTTT,CASSLRGGEDTQYF
-,-,TRBV6-1,TRBJ1-5,TGTGCCAGCAGTGAAGCGTGGGTTCGGATCGATCAGCCCCAGCATTTT,CASSEAWVRIDQPQHF
TRBD2,-,TRBV7-6,TRBJ2-7,TGTGCCAGCAGCAACTCCGGGACTAGCGCCCCTGAGCAGTACTTC,CASSNSGTSAPEQYF
-,-,TRBV11-2,TRBJ1-1,TGTGCCAGCAGCTTAGATTATGGGAACACTGAAGCTTTCTTT,CASSLDYGNTEAFF
TRBD2,few,TRBV12-5,TRBJ2-7,TGTGCTAGTGGTTTCGCGGGAGGCGCCTACGAGCAGTACTTC,CASGFAGGAYEQYF
TRBD2,-,TRBV5-1,TRBJ2-7,TGCGCCAGCAGCTTGGAAACGGGAGGAATCTACGAGCAGTACTTC,CASSLETGGIYEQYF
TRBD2,-,TRBV29-1,TRBJ2-3,TGCAGCGTTGATAGCGGGGAACGCACAGATACGCAGTATTTT,CSVDSGERTDTQYF
-,few,TRBV27,TRBJ1-1,TGTGCCAGCAGGAGAAACACTGAAGCTTTCTTT,CASRRNTEAFF
TRBD2,-,TRBV11-3,TRBJ2-7,TGTGCCAGCAGAGGAGCGGGAGGGAGGGAGCAGTACTTC,CASRGAGGREQYF
TRBD2,-,TRBV19,TRBJ2-5,TGTGCCAGTAGTACACTAGCGGGAATTCCCCCAGAGACCCAGTACTTC,CASSTLAGIPPETQYF
-,-,TRBV19,TRBJ1-2,TGTGCCAGTAAAGACAACCGGGTATGGGGCTACACCTTC,CASKDNRVWGYTF
TRBD2,-,TRBV13,TRBJ2-5,TGTGCCAGCAGCAAGAGCGGGAAAGAGACCCAGTACTTC,CASSKSGKETQYF
-,once,TRBV18,TRBJ2-2,TGTGCCAGCTCACCACCGTCTCCCTTCTTGGAAACCGGGGAGCTGTTTTTT,CASSPPSPFLETGELFF
TRBD1,-,TRBV5-4,TRBJ2-3,TGTGCCAGCAGCCCGCAGGGGGTCACAGATACGCAGTATTTT,CASSPQGVTDTQYF
-,-,TRBV7-3,TRBJ2-3,TGTGCCAGCAGCTTACGGTACAGGGGAGGCCCCGGGTGTACAGATACGCAGTATTTT,CASSLRYRGGPGCTDTQYF
TRBD1,-,TRBV6-1,TRBJ1-1,TGTGCCAGCATCGACAGGGAAACTGAAGCTTTCTTT,CASIDRETEAFF
TRBD1,-,TRBV15,TRBJ1-3,TGTGCCACCAGCCTAGACAGGGCGGGTGGAAACACCATATATTTT,CATSLDRAGGNTIYF
TRBD1,-,TRBV10-1,TRBJ2-2,TGCGCCAGCAGTGTACGACAGGGCCTGTCCAAGCTGTTTTTT,CASSVRQGLSKLFF
TRBD1,-,TRBV30,TRBJ2-5,TGTGCCTGGACTCGGACAGGGCCTCAAGAGACCCAGTACTTC,CAWTRTGPQETQYF
TRBD2,-,TRBV9,TRBJ2-3,TGTGCCAGCAGCGTAGGTCCTAGCGGGGGCGGGACAGATACGCAGTATTTT,CASSVGPSGGGTDTQYF
TRBD2,-,TRBV6-6,TRBJ2-5,TGTGCCAGCAGTTTTTGGACTAGCGGGGAAGAGACCCAGTACTTC,CASSFWTSGEETQYF
-,-,TRBV6-6,TRBJ2-5,TGTGCCAGCAGTTCCGGACAGCAAGAGACCCAGTACTTC,CASSSGQQETQYF
-,once,TRBV7-9,TRBJ1-2,TGTGCCAGCTCCCCCACCGGGCTTGGCTACACCTTC,CASSPTGLGYTF
-,-,TRBV5-4,TRBJ2-5,TGTGCCAGCAGCATGGACCCAATGGGGGTAGAGACCCAGTACTTC,CASSMDPMGVETQYF
TRBD1,few,TRBV7-8,TRBJ2-7,TGTGCCAGCAGGGGGGACAGAACCTACGAGCAGTACTTC,CASRGDRTYEQYF
TRBD2,-,TRBV19,TRBJ2-1,TGTGCCAGTAGTACCCCGGGGGGGGGCAATGAGCAGTTCTTC,CASSTPGGGNEQFF
-,few,TRBV5-1,TRBJ2-2,TGCGCCAGCACCAGGGACCCCTTACAAAACACCGGGGAGCTGTTTTTT,CASTRDPLQNTGELFF
TRBD1,-,TRBV7-9,TRBJ1-1,TGTGCCAGCAGCTTAGCGACAGGGTTGAACACTGAAGCTTTCTTT,CASSLATGLNTEAFF
-,-,TRBV29-1,TRBJ2-5,TGCAGCGTTGAATACGGGAGTCTACAAGAGACCCAGTACTTC,CSVEYGSLQETQYF
-,-,TRBV20-1,TRBJ1-4,TGCAGTGCTAGTTCTTTTCGGGAACTGTTTTTT,CSASSFRELFF